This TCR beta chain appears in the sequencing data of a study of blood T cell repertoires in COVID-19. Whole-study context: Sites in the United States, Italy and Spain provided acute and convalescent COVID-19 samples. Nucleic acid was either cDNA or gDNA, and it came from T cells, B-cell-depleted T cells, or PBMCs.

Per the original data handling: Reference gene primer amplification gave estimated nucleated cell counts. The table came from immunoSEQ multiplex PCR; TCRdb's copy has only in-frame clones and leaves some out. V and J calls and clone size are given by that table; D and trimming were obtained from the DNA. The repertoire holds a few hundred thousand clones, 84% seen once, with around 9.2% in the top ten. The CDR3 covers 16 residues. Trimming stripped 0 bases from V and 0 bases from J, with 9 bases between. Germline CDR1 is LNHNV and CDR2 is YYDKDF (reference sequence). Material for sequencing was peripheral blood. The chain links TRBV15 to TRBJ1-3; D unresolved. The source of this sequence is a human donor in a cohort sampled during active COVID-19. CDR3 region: CATSRESAGSGNTIYF. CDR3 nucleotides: TGTGCCACCAGCAGAGAATCGGCAGGCTCTGGAAACACCATATATTTT.